The rows below give T cell receptor beta chains drawn from one sample of a study of blood T cell repertoires in COVID-19. Generated by immunoSEQ multiplex PCR, the TCRdb table keeps only in-frame clones and is missing some. The sample lists approximately 84,000 clones, more than 65% occurring once. Sequencing input: peripheral blood. The receptors were gathered from a human donor in a cohort sampled during active COVID-19. CDR3s include the opening cysteine and the closing phenylalanine or tryptophan. Each record gives: V gene, J gene, CDR3 length, D gene, clone size, CDR3 DNA, CDR3 protein. A D gene is named only where the DNA matches it firmly. The size entry is marked missing in some rows and otherwise reads once, few, many or a size class.

TRBV9	TRBJ1-5	14	NA	NA	TGTGCCAGCAGCGTAGGACAGGCGAATCAGCCCCAGCATTTT	CASSVGQANQPQHF
TRBV28	TRBJ2-1	13	TRBD2	NA	TGTGCCAGCAGTTTCGGGACTAGCGGGAGTCGGTTCTTC	CASSFGTSGSRFF
TRBV3-1/TRBV3-2	TRBJ2-3	17	NA	NA	TGTGCCAGCAGCCACACTCCAGGAGACTATAGCACAGATACGCAGTATTTT	CASSHTPGDYSTDTQYF
TRBV6-5	TRBJ2-3	13	NA	NA	TGTGCCAGTCAGAAAGTTCAGGCAGATACGCAGTATTTT	CASQKVQADTQYF
TRBV28	TRBJ2-2	17	TRBD2	NA	TGTGCCAGCAGTTACGGGAGGAGGCGGTTGGACACCGGGGAGCTGTTTTTT	CASSYGRRRLDTGELFF
TRBV6-5	TRBJ2-7	15	NA	NA	TGTGCCAGCAGCCGCTACCGGGACACGGGTTACGAGCAGTACTTC	CASSRYRDTGYEQYF
TRBV19	TRBJ2-6	14	NA	medium-sized	TGTGCCACCCAACCAGGCTCTGGGGCCAACGTCCTGACTTTC	CATQPGSGANVLTF
TRBV28	TRBJ2-7	15	TRBD1	NA	TGTGCCAGCACCGCCGACTACAGGGGCTCCTACGAGCAGTACTTC	CASTADYRGSYEQYF
TRBV28	TRBJ2-3	16	NA	NA	TGTGCCAGCACCCCTTCGGGGGGCCTCCGCACAGATACGCAGTATTTT	CASTPSGGLRTDTQYF
TRBV6-1	TRBJ2-5	17	TRBD1	NA	TGTGCCAGCAGTGAACGGGCAGGGGGTCTTTTTGAAGAGACCCAGTACTTC	CASSERAGGLFEETQYF
TRBV2	TRBJ1-4	11	NA	NA	TGTGCCAGCAGATGGCCGGAAAAACTGTTTTTT	CASRWPEKLFF
TRBV4-2	TRBJ2-3	16	TRBD2	NA	TGTGCCAGCAGCCAAGATCGAGCGGGAGGGCCGGATACGCAGTATTTT	CASSQDRAGGPDTQYF
TRBV3-1/TRBV3-2	TRBJ2-5	17	TRBD2	NA	TGTGCCAGCAGCCAAGGGCCCCGACTAGCGGGAGAAGAGACCCAGTACTTC	CASSQGPRLAGEETQYF
TRBV5-4	TRBJ2-1	16	TRBD2	NA	TGTGCCAGCAGCTTGGCCGCGGGAGGAAATTCCGATGAGCAGTTCTTC	CASSLAAGGNSDEQFF
TRBV6-5	TRBJ2-2	15	NA	NA	TGTGCCAGCAGTTACTCAAGGGGTAGTACCGGGGAGCTGTTTTTT	CASSYSRGSTGELFF
TRBV9	TRBJ2-7	16	TRBD2	few	TGTGCCAGCAGCGTAGGTCGGACTAGCGGATCCTACGAGCAGTACTTC	CASSVGRTSGSYEQYF
TRBV21-1	TRBJ1-5	18	NA	once	TGTGCCAGCAGCAGACTGCCACGGGACAGGGTAAGCAATCAGCCCCAGCATTTT	CASSRLPRDRVSNQPQHF
TRBV5-6	TRBJ1-2	15	TRBD1	once	TGTGCCAGCAGCTTCACCCAGACAGGGGTTTATGGCTACACCTTC	CASSFTQTGVYGYTF
TRBV7-3	TRBJ2-7	15	TRBD1	NA	TGTGCCAGCAGCTTAACCACAGGGGCAGCCTACGAGCAGTACTTC	CASSLTTGAAYEQYF
TRBV27	TRBJ2-7	11	NA	once	TGTGCCAGCCGTATTTTTTACGAGCAGTACTTC	CASRIFYEQYF
TRBV28	TRBJ1-2	13	NA	NA	TGTGCCAGCAGTTTAGTACGGAACTATGGCTACACCTTC	CASSLVRNYGYTF
TRBV5-1	TRBJ2-4	15	NA	NA	TGCGCCAGCAGCTTGATCGGGGGAAACCAAAACATTCAGTACTTC	CASSLIGGNQNIQYF
TRBV12-3/TRBV12-4	TRBJ2-5	13	TRBD1	once	TGTGCCAGCAGCTACGGACAGGCCGAGACCCAGTACTTC	CASSYGQAETQYF
TRBV6-5	TRBJ2-1	13	TRBD2	NA	TGTGCCAGCATACTAGCGGGGGGGCGGAGGCAGTTCTTC	CASILAGGRRQFF
TRBV15	TRBJ2-7	19	TRBD2	NA	TGTGCCACCAGCAGAGGCCACCCTAGCGGGAGGGAAAAAACCTACGAGCAGTACTTC	CATSRGHPSGREKTYEQYF
TRBV5-5	TRBJ2-6	16	NA	NA	TGTGCCAGCAGCTTGGTTGAGTACTCTGGGGCCAACGTCCTGACTTTC	CASSLVEYSGANVLTF
TRBV12-3/TRBV12-4	TRBJ1-1	13	NA	NA	TGTGCCAGCAGTTTACGTCCGAACACTGAAGCTTTCTTT	CASSLRPNTEAFF